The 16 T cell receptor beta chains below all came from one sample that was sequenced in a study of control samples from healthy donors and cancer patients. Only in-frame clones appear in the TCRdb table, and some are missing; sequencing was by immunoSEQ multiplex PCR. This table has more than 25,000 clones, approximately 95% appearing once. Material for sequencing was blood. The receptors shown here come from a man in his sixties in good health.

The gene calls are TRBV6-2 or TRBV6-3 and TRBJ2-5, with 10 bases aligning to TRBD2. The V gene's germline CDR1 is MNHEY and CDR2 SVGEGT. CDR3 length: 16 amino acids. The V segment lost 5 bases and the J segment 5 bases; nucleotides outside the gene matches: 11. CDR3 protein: CASSPRGSGGLETQYF. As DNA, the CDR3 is TGTGCCAGCAGTCCCCGCGGTAGCGGGGGGTTGGAGACCCAGTACTTC.

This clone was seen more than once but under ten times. The CDR3 region is CASSPGQLYNEQFF. For the CDR3, the DNA is TGTGCCAGCAGTCCGGGACAGCTCTACAATGAGCAGTTCTTC. This chain links TRBV6-2 or TRBV6-3 with TRBJ2-1, with 7 bases aligning to TRBD1. CDR1 is MNHEY and CDR2 is SVGEGT in the germline V gene. This CDR3 comprises 14 residues. V trimming: 5 bases; J trimming: 3 bases; junction bases outside the gene matches: 4.

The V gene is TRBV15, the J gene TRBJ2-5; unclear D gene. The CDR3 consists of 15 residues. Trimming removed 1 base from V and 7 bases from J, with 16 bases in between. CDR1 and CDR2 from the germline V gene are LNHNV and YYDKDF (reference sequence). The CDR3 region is CATSRARLEDATQYF. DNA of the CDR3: TGTGCCACCAGCAGAGCACGGCTAGAAGATGCGACCCAGTACTTC.

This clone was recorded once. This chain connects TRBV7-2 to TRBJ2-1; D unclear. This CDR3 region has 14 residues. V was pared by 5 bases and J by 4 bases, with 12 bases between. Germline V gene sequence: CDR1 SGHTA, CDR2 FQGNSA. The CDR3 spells CASSKGQEYNEQFF. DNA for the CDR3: TGTGCCAGCAGCAAAGGGCAGGAATACAATGAGCAGTTCTTC.

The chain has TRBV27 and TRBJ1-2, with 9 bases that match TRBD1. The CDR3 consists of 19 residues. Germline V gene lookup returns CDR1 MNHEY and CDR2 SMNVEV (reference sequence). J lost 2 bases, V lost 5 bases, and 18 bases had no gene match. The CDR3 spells CASSPRTGDRVYLNYGYTF. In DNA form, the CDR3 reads TGTGCCAGCAGTCCACGGACAGGGGACAGGGTCTACCTAAACTATGGCTACACCTTC.

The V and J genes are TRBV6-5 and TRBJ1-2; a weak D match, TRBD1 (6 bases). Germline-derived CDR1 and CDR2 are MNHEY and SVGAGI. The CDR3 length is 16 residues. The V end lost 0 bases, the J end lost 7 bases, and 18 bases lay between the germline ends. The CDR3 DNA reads TGTGCCAGCAGTTACTCGGGGGGGGGCCAGGAGAGTGGCTACACCTTC. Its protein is CASSYSGGGQESGYTF.

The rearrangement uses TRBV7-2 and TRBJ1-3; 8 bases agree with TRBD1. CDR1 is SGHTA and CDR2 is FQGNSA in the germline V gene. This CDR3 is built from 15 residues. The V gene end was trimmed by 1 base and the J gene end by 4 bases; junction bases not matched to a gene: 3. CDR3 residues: CASSLGTGRGNTIYF. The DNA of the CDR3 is TGTGCCAGCAGCTTAGGGACAGGGAGGGGAAACACCATATATTTT.

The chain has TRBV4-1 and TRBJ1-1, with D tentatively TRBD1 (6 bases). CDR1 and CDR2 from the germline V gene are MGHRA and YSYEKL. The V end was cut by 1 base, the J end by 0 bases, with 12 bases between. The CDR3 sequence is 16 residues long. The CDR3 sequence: CASSQGSDRMNTEAFF. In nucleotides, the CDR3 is TGCGCCAGCAGCCAAGGGTCCGACAGGATGAACACTGAAGCTTTCTTT.

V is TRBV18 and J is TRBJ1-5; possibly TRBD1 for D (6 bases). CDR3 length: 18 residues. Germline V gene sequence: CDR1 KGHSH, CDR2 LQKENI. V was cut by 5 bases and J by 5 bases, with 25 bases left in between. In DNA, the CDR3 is TGTGCCAGCTCATCCAACAGGGACGGTAGGGGTTGGTATCAGCCCCAGCATTTT. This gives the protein CASSSNRDGRGWYQPQHF.

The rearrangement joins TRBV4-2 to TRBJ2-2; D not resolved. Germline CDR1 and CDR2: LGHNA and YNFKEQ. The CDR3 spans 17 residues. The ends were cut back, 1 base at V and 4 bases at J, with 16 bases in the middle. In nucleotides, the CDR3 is TGTGCCAGCAGCCAAGCACAAGCCCCGGTGGTCACCGGGGAGCTGTTTTTT. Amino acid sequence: CASSQAQAPVVTGELFF.

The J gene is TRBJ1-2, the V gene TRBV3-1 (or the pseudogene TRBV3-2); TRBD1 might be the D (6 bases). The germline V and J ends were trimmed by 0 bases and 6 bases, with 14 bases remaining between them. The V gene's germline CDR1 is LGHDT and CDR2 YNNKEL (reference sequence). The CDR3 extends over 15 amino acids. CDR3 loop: CASSQDLTGFDGYTF. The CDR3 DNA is TGTGCCAGCAGCCAAGACCTAACAGGGTTTGATGGCTACACCTTC.

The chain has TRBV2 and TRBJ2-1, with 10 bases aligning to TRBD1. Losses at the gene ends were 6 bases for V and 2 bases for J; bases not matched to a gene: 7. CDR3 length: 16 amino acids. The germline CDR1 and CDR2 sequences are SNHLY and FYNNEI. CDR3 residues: CASRGPGTGAYNEQFF. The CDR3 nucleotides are TGTGCCAGCAGGGGGCCGGGGACAGGGGCCTACAATGAGCAGTTCTTC.

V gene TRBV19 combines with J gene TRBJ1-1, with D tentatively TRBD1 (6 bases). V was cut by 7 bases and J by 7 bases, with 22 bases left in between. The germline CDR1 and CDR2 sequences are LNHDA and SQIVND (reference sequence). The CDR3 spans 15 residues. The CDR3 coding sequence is TGTGCCAGTAACAGTGAAAGGGGGGTAGGGCGTGAAGCTTTCTTT. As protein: CASNSERGVGREAFF.

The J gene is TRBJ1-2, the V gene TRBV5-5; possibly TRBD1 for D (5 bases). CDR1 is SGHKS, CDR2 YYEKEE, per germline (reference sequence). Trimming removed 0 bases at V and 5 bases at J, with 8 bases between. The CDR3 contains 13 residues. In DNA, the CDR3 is TGTGCCAGCAGCTTGGCTGGGGGATATGGCTACACCTTC. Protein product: CASSLAGGYGYTF. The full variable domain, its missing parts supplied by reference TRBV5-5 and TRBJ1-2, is DAGVTQSPTHLIKTRGQQVTLRCSPISGHKSVSWYQQVLGQGPQFIFQYYEKEERGRGNFPDRFSARQFPNYSSELNVNALLLGDSALYLCASSLAGGYGYTFGSGTRLTVV.

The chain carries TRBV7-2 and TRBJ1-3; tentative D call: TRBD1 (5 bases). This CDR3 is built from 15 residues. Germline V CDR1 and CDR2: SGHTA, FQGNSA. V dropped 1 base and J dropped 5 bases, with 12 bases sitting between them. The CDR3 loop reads CASSLGGGARNTIYF. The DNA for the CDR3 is TGTGCCAGCAGCTTAGGGGGGGGAGCGAGAAACACCATATATTTT.

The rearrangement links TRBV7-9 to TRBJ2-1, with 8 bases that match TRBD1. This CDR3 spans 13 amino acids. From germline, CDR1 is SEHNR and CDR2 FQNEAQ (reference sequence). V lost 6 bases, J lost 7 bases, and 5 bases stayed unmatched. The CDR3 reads CASRKTGANEQFF. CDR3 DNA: TGTGCCAGCAGAAAGACAGGGGCGAATGAGCAGTTCTTC.